One sample yielded the 18 T cell receptor beta chains listed below, sequenced in a study of shared clonotypes between healthy human individuals. Sequencing was performed with immunoSEQ multiplex PCR; in TCRdb, only in-frame clones are kept and a portion is missing. The data show about 490,000 clones, with 65% to 80% seen just once and approximately 12% held by the top ten. The sample comprised PBMCs. The receptors stem from a woman in her forties in good health. Some clones in this sample may be carry-over from other donors' samples.

The chain carries TRBV5-1 and TRBJ2-5; D unclear. The germline CDR1 and CDR2 sequences are SGHRS and YFSETQ. Trimming took off 4 bases at V and 1 base at J, with 11 bases between the two ends. The CDR3 is 14 residues long. The CDR3 loop is CASSPGGVQETQYF. CDR3 in DNA: TGCGCCAGCAGCCCCGGTGGGGTCCAAGAGACCCAGTACTTC.

The genes are TRBV5-1 and TRBJ1-2; D is uncertain. V lost 0 bases and J lost 4, with 7 bases in between. Germline V gene data show CDR1 as SGHRS and CDR2 as YFSETQ. The CDR3 consists of 13 residues. The CDR3 region is CASSLERSYGYTF. The CDR3, as DNA: TGCGCCAGCAGCTTGGAACGGAGCTATGGCTACACCTTC.

This rearrangement joins TRBV5-6 to TRBJ2-2; 7 bases match TRBD2. The V and J ends lost 3 bases and 6 bases, in that order; junction bases with no gene match: 2. Germline CDR1 and CDR2: SGHDT and YYEEEE. This CDR3 has 13 residues. CDR3 nucleotides: TGTGCCAGCAGCTGGGCGGGGGCCGGGGAGCTGTTTTTT. Residues: CASSWAGAGELFF.

In this sample, this clone turned up a few times. The chain employs TRBV29-1 and TRBJ2-5; D is unresolved. V dropped 4 bases and J dropped 2 bases, with 8 bases sitting between them. CDR1 is SQVTM and CDR2 is ANQGSEA in the germline V gene. The CDR3 has 12 residues. CDR3 sequence: CSVATAQETQYF. CDR3 bases: TGCAGCGTTGCCACAGCACAAGAGACCCAGTACTTC.

This rearrangement joins TRBV30 to TRBJ2-2; TRBD1 agrees at 10 bases. This CDR3 is built from 14 residues. From germline, CDR1 is GTSNPN and CDR2 SVGIG (reference sequence). V shed 4 bases, J shed 3 bases, and the junction held 2 bases outside the gene matches. The CDR3 region has the DNA TGTGCCTGGACCGGGACAGGGGACACCGGGGAGCTGTTTTTT. This translates into CAWTGTGDTGELFF.

The chain employs TRBV5-5 and TRBJ1-2; the D is unclear. CDR1 and CDR2 from the germline V gene are SGHKS and YYEKEE (reference sequence). Trimming shortened V by 1 base and J by 8 bases, and 12 bases separated the two germline ends. CDR3 length: 13 amino acids. CDR3 in DNA: TGTGCCAGCAGCTTGTCGTCAGCGGGCGGCTACACCTTC. This gives the protein CASSLSSAGGYTF. Full variable domain (remainder filled in from reference TRBV5-5 and TRBJ1-2): DAGVTQSPTHLIKTRGQQVTLRCSPISGHKSVSWYQQVLGQGPQFIFQYYEKEERGRGNFPDRFSARQFPNYSSELNVNALLLGDSALYLCASSLSSAGGYTFGSGTRLTVV.

As for this clone: A much larger clone sits a single nucleotide away, making a read error possible. The chain recombines TRBV29-1 with TRBJ2-1; possibly TRBD2 for D (6 bases). This CDR3 spans 13 amino acids. The germline CDR1 and CDR2 sequences are SQVTM and ANQGSEA. The ends were cut back, 7 bases at V and 4 bases at J, with 14 bases in the middle. The CDR3 protein is CSGGLGGYNEQFF. DNA for the CDR3: TGCAGCGGTGGCCTTGGGGGGTACAATGAGCAGTTCTTC.

In the case of this clone: This CDR3 is also generated by other DNA sequences in the sample. The chain employs TRBV19 and TRBJ2-7; D tentatively fits TRBD1 or TRBD2 (5 bases each). V lost 3 bases and J lost 0, with 9 bases in between. The CDR3 is 14 residues long. CDR1 is LNHDA, CDR2 SQIVND, per germline (reference sequence). The CDR3 loop reads CASSIPGRSYEQYF. CDR3 DNA: TGTGCCAGTAGTATTCCGGGACGCTCCTACGAGCAGTACTTC.

This clone was counted once. The chain joins TRBV5-1 to TRBJ1-4; D is possibly TRBD1 (6 bases). Looked up from germline, CDR1 is SGHRS and CDR2 is YFSETQ. The V end lost 0 bases, the J end lost 7 bases, and 7 bases lay between the germline ends. The CDR3 has 13 amino acids. CDR3 in DNA: TGCGCCAGCAGCTTGGGACAGGTTGAAAAACTGTTTTTT. Its protein product is CASSLGQVEKLFF. Combining the CDR3 with reference TRBV5-1 and TRBJ1-4 gives the whole variable domain KAGVTQTPRYLIKTRGQQVTLSCSPISGHRSVSWYQQTPGQGLQFLFEYFSETQRNKGNFPGRFSGRQFSNSRSEMNVSTLELGDSALYLCASSLGQVEKLFFGSGTQLSVL.

Concerning this clone: Other DNA sequences within the sample encode an identical CDR3. CDR3 nucleotide sequence: TGTGCCAGCAGTTTACTAGCGGGAGGGGAGCAGTACTTC. Translating gives CASSLLAGGEQYF. This chain uses TRBV28 with TRBJ2-7; 12 bases fit TRBD2. The germline V gene encodes CDR1 MDHEN and CDR2 SYDVKM. The CDR3 sequence is 13 residues long. V shed 2 bases and J 7 bases; nucleotides not matched to a gene: 0.

This clone was counted only a few times. The chain couples TRBV7-9 to TRBJ2-1; TRBD2 matches 12 bases. J lost 7 bases, V lost 3 bases, and 1 base had no gene match. The CDR3 runs to 14 residues. In germline, CDR1 is SEHNR, CDR2 FQNEAQ (reference sequence). As DNA, the CDR3 is TGTGCCAGCAGCTTGACTAGCGGGAGTAATGAGCAGTTCTTC. It codes for CASSLTSGSNEQFF.

J is TRBJ2-5 and V is TRBV7-9, with TRBD1 as a possible D gene (6 bases). The germline CDR1 and CDR2 sequences are SEHNR and FQNEAQ (reference sequence). V was pared by 4 bases and J by 3 bases, with 12 bases between. The CDR3 is 14 residues long. The CDR3: CASSYTGIEETQYF. In nucleotides, the CDR3 is TGTGCCAGCAGCTATACAGGGATAGAAGAGACCCAGTACTTC.

In this sample, this clone turned up a few times. A far larger clone is one base from this, pointing to a likely read error. The sample has other DNA sequences that encode this CDR3 too. The chain is built from TRBV30 and TRBJ1-1, with a weak D call TRBD1 (5 bases). Looked up from germline, CDR1 is GTSNPN and CDR2 is SVGIG (reference sequence). The CDR3 spans 11 residues. V lost 3 bases to trimming and J lost 8 bases, with 10 bases between them. CDR3: CAWRDMTEAFF. In DNA form, the CDR3 reads TGTGCCTGGAGGGACATGACCGAAGCTTTCTTT.

This chain uses TRBV15 with TRBJ2-5; D unresolved. The V and J ends lost 1 base and 3 bases respectively, with 6 bases between them. Germline CDR1 LNHNV, CDR2 YYDKDF (reference sequence). This CDR3 is 13 amino acids long. The CDR3 reads CATSRGREETQYF. CDR3 DNA sequence: TGTGCCACCAGCAGAGGACGGGAAGAGACCCAGTACTTC.

This clone appeared many times. This CDR3 reads CATSRDLTPEQYF. CDR3 coding DNA: TGTGCCACCAGCAGAGATCTAACCCCGGAGCAGTACTTC. V and J are TRBV15 and TRBJ2-7; D unresolved. The CDR3 is 13 residues long. CDR1 and CDR2 (germline): LNHNV, YYDKDF (reference sequence). V was clipped by 0 bases and J by 7 bases, with 10 bases between them.

V gene TRBV30 combines with J gene TRBJ2-7, with TRBD2 identical over 8 bases. Germline-derived CDR1 and CDR2 are GTSNPN and SVGIG (reference sequence). The CDR3 extends over 18 amino acids. Trimming removed 1 base from V and 1 base from J; junction bases left unmatched: 15. CDR3 protein: CAWSGSQLRGGSSYEQYF. The CDR3 DNA sequence: TGTGCCTGGAGTGGGTCCCAACTACGGGGGGGGAGTTCCTACGAGCAGTACTTC.

The chain recombines TRBV9 with TRBJ1-2, with 7 bases aligning to TRBD1. The junction had 6 bases not matched to a gene; V was cut back by 0 bases and J by 4 bases. CDR1 SGDLS and CDR2 YYNGEE come from the germline V gene. The CDR3 runs 15 residues. The CDR3: CASSVDRQGPYGYTF. CDR3 coding DNA: TGTGCCAGCAGCGTAGACCGACAGGGTCCCTATGGCTACACCTTC.

The chain carries TRBV19 and TRBJ2-3; tentatively, D is TRBD1 (6 bases). The CDR3 is made up of 15 amino acids. Trimming removed 6 bases at V and 3 bases at J, with 16 bases between. Germline lookup yields CDR1 LNHDA and CDR2 SQIVND (reference sequence). The DNA of the CDR3 is TGTGCCAGTAGCCCCTACAGGGATGTAACAGATACGCAGTATTTT. This codes for CASSPYRDVTDTQYF.